This is a list of T cell receptor beta chains from one sample in a study of T cell responses to AZD1222 COVID-19 vaccine. Using immunoSEQ multiplex PCR, the repertoire was profiled, and TCRdb retains in-frame clones only, with some absent. The sample holds around 99,000 clones, roughly nine tenths seen once. The source material was peripheral blood, sampled on day 0 of AZD1222 vaccination. Receptors originate from an adult in good health. Each CDR3 is given with its conserved first and last residue. Fields, in order: clone size, D gene, V gene, J gene, CDR3 protein, CDR3 DNA. A D gene is named only where the DNA matches it firmly. Where a row states a size, it is once, few, many or the class of an expanded clone; other rows omit it.

abundance: .; d_gene: TRBD1; v_gene: TRBV19; j_gene: TRBJ2-7; CDR3aa: CASSIGSPGQGAYEQYF; CDR3nt: TGTGCCAGTAGTATCGGTTCGCCGGGACAGGGGGCCTACGAGCAGTACTTC
abundance: .; d_gene: TRBD2; v_gene: TRBV7-9; j_gene: TRBJ2-2; CDR3aa: CASSSGRGANTGELFF; CDR3nt: TGTGCCAGCAGCTCGGGACGGGGGGCGAACACCGGGGAGCTGTTTTTT
abundance: .; d_gene: .; v_gene: TRBV6-5; j_gene: TRBJ1-5; CDR3aa: CASSYGGSGQPQHF; CDR3nt: TGTGCCAGCAGTTATGGGGGCTCGGGTCAGCCCCAGCATTTT
abundance: .; d_gene: .; v_gene: TRBV21-1; j_gene: TRBJ2-7; CDR3aa: CAIPLGPEVEQYF; CDR3nt: TGTGCGATACCACTGGGACCAGAGGTTGAGCAGTACTTC
abundance: once; d_gene: .; v_gene: TRBV20-1; j_gene: TRBJ1-1; CDR3aa: CSASLWGATEAFF; CDR3nt: TGCAGTGCTAGTCTGTGGGGGGCAACTGAAGCTTTCTTT
abundance: .; d_gene: .; v_gene: TRBV7-9; j_gene: TRBJ1-4; CDR3aa: CASDSGPTTEKLFF; CDR3nt: TGTGCCAGCGACTCCGGGCCAACAACAGAAAAACTGTTTTTT
abundance: .; d_gene: TRBD1; v_gene: TRBV4-2; j_gene: TRBJ1-2; CDR3aa: CASSQEGQHSAYGYTF; CDR3nt: TGTGCCAGCAGCCAAGAGGGACAGCATTCAGCCTATGGCTACACCTTC
abundance: .; d_gene: TRBD1; v_gene: TRBV29-1; j_gene: TRBJ1-1; CDR3aa: CSVYDREEIEAFF; CDR3nt: TGCAGCGTTTATGACAGGGAGGAGATTGAAGCTTTCTTT
abundance: .; d_gene: TRBD1; v_gene: TRBV7-9; j_gene: TRBJ1-2; CDR3aa: CASSLDRGTYGYTF; CDR3nt: TGTGCCAGCAGCTTGGACAGGGGTACCTATGGCTACACCTTC
abundance: .; d_gene: .; v_gene: TRBV11-1; j_gene: TRBJ2-1; CDR3aa: CASSESSYNEQFF; CDR3nt: TGTGCCAGCAGCGAGAGCTCCTACAATGAGCAGTTCTTC
abundance: .; d_gene: .; v_gene: TRBV29-1; j_gene: TRBJ2-5; CDR3aa: CSVAEQETQYF; CDR3nt: TGCAGCGTTGCCGAGCAAGAGACCCAGTACTTC
abundance: .; d_gene: .; v_gene: TRBV10-2; j_gene: TRBJ1-6; CDR3aa: CASSLPYPNSPLHF; CDR3nt: TGCGCCAGCAGTCTCCCCTACCCGAATTCACCCCTCCACTTT
abundance: .; d_gene: TRBD1; v_gene: TRBV10-3; j_gene: TRBJ2-5; CDR3aa: CAISERDRRGQETQYF; CDR3nt: TGTGCCATCAGTGAAAGGGACAGGCGGGGTCAAGAGACCCAGTACTTC
abundance: .; d_gene: .; v_gene: TRBV5-1; j_gene: TRBJ2-7; CDR3aa: CASSLGHPYEQYF; CDR3nt: TGCGCCAGCAGCTTGGGGCACCCCTACGAGCAGTACTTC
abundance: .; d_gene: TRBD1; v_gene: TRBV7-9; j_gene: TRBJ2-1; CDR3aa: CASSPTEAGGLDEQFF; CDR3nt: TGTGCCAGCAGCCCGACCGAGGCAGGGGGATTAGATGAGCAGTTCTTC
abundance: .; d_gene: TRBD1; v_gene: TRBV7-9; j_gene: TRBJ2-2; CDR3aa: CASSSYRDREPGELFF; CDR3nt: TGTGCCAGCAGCTCCTACCGGGACAGGGAGCCCGGGGAGCTGTTTTTT
abundance: .; d_gene: .; v_gene: TRBV30; j_gene: TRBJ1-5; CDR3aa: CAWSEGGQPDQPQHF; CDR3nt: TGTGCCTGGAGTGAGGGGGGGCAGCCGGATCAGCCCCAGCATTTT
abundance: .; d_gene: .; v_gene: TRBV6-5; j_gene: TRBJ1-1; CDR3aa: CASNPLGGGWTEAFF; CDR3nt: TGTGCCAGCAATCCCTTGGGGGGAGGGTGGACTGAAGCTTTCTTT
abundance: .; d_gene: TRBD1; v_gene: TRBV15; j_gene: TRBJ1-3; CDR3aa: CATSRGDRSNSGNTIYF; CDR3nt: TGTGCCACCAGCAGGGGGGACAGGTCCAACTCTGGAAACACCATATATTTT
abundance: .; d_gene: .; v_gene: TRBV5-4; j_gene: TRBJ1-2; CDR3aa: CASSLAGLNYGYTF; CDR3nt: TGTGCCAGCAGCTTGGCAGGGCTTAACTATGGCTACACCTTC
abundance: .; d_gene: .; v_gene: TRBV10-3; j_gene: TRBJ2-2; CDR3aa: CAITPGGRGAGELFF; CDR3nt: TGTGCCATCACCCCTGGAGGCCGCGGAGCCGGGGAGCTGTTTTTT
abundance: .; d_gene: .; v_gene: TRBV5-1; j_gene: TRBJ2-5; CDR3aa: CASKGQETQYF; CDR3nt: TGCGCCAGCAAGGGACAAGAGACCCAGTACTTC
abundance: once; d_gene: .; v_gene: TRBV11-2; j_gene: TRBJ1-6; CDR3aa: CASREEGLGSPLHF; CDR3nt: TGTGCCAGCAGGGAGGAAGGGCTAGGTTCACCCCTCCACTTT
abundance: .; d_gene: .; v_gene: TRBV5-5; j_gene: TRBJ1-5; CDR3aa: CASSSDSNQPQHF; CDR3nt: TGTGCCAGCAGCTCCGACAGCAATCAGCCCCAGCATTTT
abundance: .; d_gene: .; v_gene: TRBV29-1; j_gene: TRBJ2-1; CDR3aa: CSVLVQGGNNEQFF; CDR3nt: TGCAGCGTTCTAGTCCAGGGAGGAAACAATGAGCAGTTCTTC
abundance: .; d_gene: TRBD2; v_gene: TRBV19; j_gene: TRBJ2-7; CDR3aa: CASSQPAGLARREQYF; CDR3nt: TGTGCCAGTAGCCAACCCGCCGGACTAGCGAGACGGGAGCAGTACTTC
abundance: .; d_gene: .; v_gene: TRBV4-1; j_gene: TRBJ1-1; CDR3aa: CASSQDRLFEAFF; CDR3nt: TGCGCCAGCAGCCAAGATAGACTCTTTGAAGCTTTCTTT
abundance: .; d_gene: .; v_gene: TRBV6-2/TRBV6-3; j_gene: TRBJ2-3; CDR3aa: CASSPTRDTQYF; CDR3nt: TGTGCCAGCAGTCCAACGAGGGATACGCAGTATTTT
abundance: .; d_gene: .; v_gene: TRBV18; j_gene: TRBJ1-2; CDR3aa: CASSPDSYYGYTF; CDR3nt: TGTGCCAGCTCACCCGACAGTTACTATGGCTACACCTTC
abundance: .; d_gene: TRBD1; v_gene: TRBV5-1; j_gene: TRBJ2-1; CDR3aa: CASSGGQVYSYNEQFF; CDR3nt: TGCGCCAGCAGCGGGGGACAGGTCTACTCCTACAATGAGCAGTTCTTC
abundance: .; d_gene: .; v_gene: TRBV7-2; j_gene: TRBJ1-4; CDR3aa: CASSSGGTNEKLFF; CDR3nt: TGTGCCAGCAGCTCTGGCGGCACTAATGAAAAACTGTTTTTT
abundance: .; d_gene: TRBD2; v_gene: TRBV11-2; j_gene: TRBJ2-1; CDR3aa: CASKRLAGVGNEQFF; CDR3nt: TGTGCCAGCAAACGGCTAGCGGGAGTGGGCAATGAGCAGTTCTTC
abundance: .; d_gene: TRBD1; v_gene: TRBV5-1; j_gene: TRBJ2-4; CDR3aa: CASSNLQGPSWDIQYF; CDR3nt: TGCGCCAGCAGCAATCTACAGGGGCCGAGTTGGGACATTCAGTACTTC
abundance: .; d_gene: .; v_gene: TRBV2; j_gene: TRBJ1-5; CDR3aa: CASCPGNYQPQHF; CDR3nt: TGTGCCAGTTGTCCAGGGAACTATCAGCCCCAGCATTTT
abundance: .; d_gene: .; v_gene: TRBV3-1/TRBV3-2; j_gene: TRBJ2-1; CDR3aa: CASSLYRGGEQFF; CDR3nt: TGTGCCAGCAGCCTTTACAGGGGGGGTGAGCAGTTCTTC
abundance: .; d_gene: .; v_gene: TRBV4-3; j_gene: TRBJ2-1; CDR3aa: CASSQDMGRGVTYNEQFF; CDR3nt: TGCGCCAGCAGCCAAGATATGGGGCGCGGGGTTACCTACAATGAGCAGTTCTTC
abundance: .; d_gene: .; v_gene: TRBV30; j_gene: TRBJ1-6; CDR3aa: CAWSVLRSSYNSPLHF; CDR3nt: TGTGCCTGGAGTGTACTTCGGAGCTCCTATAATTCACCCCTCCACTTT
abundance: .; d_gene: .; v_gene: TRBV18; j_gene: TRBJ1-2; CDR3aa: CASSPPGQGLVYGYTF; CDR3nt: TGTGCCAGCTCACCACCGGGGCAGGGACTAGTCTATGGCTACACCTTC
abundance: once; d_gene: TRBD1; v_gene: TRBV15; j_gene: TRBJ2-7; CDR3aa: CATSSGTGFYEQYF; CDR3nt: TGTGCCACCAGCAGCGGGACAGGCTTCTACGAGCAGTACTTC